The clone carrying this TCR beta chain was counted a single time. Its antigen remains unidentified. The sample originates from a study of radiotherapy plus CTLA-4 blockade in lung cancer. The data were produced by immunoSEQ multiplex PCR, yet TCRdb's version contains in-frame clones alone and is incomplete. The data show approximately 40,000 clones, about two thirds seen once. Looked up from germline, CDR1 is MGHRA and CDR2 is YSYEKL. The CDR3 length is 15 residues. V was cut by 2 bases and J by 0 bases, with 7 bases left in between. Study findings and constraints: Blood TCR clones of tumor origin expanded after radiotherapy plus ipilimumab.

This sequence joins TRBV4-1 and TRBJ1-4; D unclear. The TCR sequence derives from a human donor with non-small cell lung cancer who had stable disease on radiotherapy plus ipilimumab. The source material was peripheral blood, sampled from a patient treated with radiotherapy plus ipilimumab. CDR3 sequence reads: CASSQFFATNEKLFF. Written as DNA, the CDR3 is TGCGCCAGCAGCCAATTCTTTGCAACTAATGAAAAACTGTTTTTT.